These T cell receptor beta chains were read from a single sample in a study of blood T cells in healthy people across ages. TCRdb called the 5' RACE reads again in MiXCR, with one record for every CDR3 protein. The table shows fewer than 1.5 million distinct CDR3 sequences, with around 39% occurring only once. The sequencing input was blood. The receptors stem from a woman between 18 and 29 years old in good health. Both conserved end residues are part of each CDR3. A D gene is named only where the DNA matches it firmly. Clone size, where shown, is once, few, many, or a class for clones that have expanded.

d_call: NA; clone_size: NA; v_call: TRBV20-1; j_call: TRBJ2-5; cdr3_nt: TGCAGTGCTAGTGGTGACTTGCTTAGTGAGACCCAGTACTTC; cdr3_aa: CSASGDLLSETQYF
d_call: NA; clone_size: NA; v_call: TRBV4-2; j_call: TRBJ1-4; cdr3_nt: TGTGCCAGCAGCCAAGATCTGGTGGGGAGGGAAAAACTGTTTTTT; cdr3_aa: CASSQDLVGREKLFF
d_call: TRBD1; clone_size: NA; v_call: TRBV12-3/TRBV12-4; j_call: TRBJ2-1; cdr3_nt: TGTGCCAGCAGTGGACAGGGCTCCTACGAGCAGTTCTTC; cdr3_aa: CASSGQGSYEQFF
d_call: NA; clone_size: NA; v_call: TRBV28; j_call: TRBJ1-6; cdr3_nt: TGTGCCAGCAGCACGACAGGTCTGGGTTCCTATAATTCACCCCTCCACTTT; cdr3_aa: CASSTTGLGSYNSPLHF
d_call: TRBD2; clone_size: few; v_call: TRBV9; j_call: TRBJ2-3; cdr3_nt: TGTGCCAGCAGCGCCTACGGGGGGAGCACAGATACGCAGTATTTT; cdr3_aa: CASSAYGGSTDTQYF
d_call: NA; clone_size: few; v_call: TRBV6-2/TRBV6-3; j_call: TRBJ2-1; cdr3_nt: TGTGCCAGCAGCGAGGGGATAACCTACAATGAGCAGTTCTTC; cdr3_aa: CASSEGITYNEQFF
d_call: NA; clone_size: NA; v_call: TRBV5-1; j_call: TRBJ1-2; cdr3_nt: TGCGCCAGCAGCCCTGGCGGATCGGGGGCTAACTATGGCTACACCTTC; cdr3_aa: CASSPGGSGANYGYTF
d_call: TRBD2; clone_size: NA; v_call: TRBV9; j_call: TRBJ2-1; cdr3_nt: TGTGCCAGCAGCCCAGGGACTAGCGGGACTTATGAGCGGTTCTTC; cdr3_aa: CASSPGTSGTYERFF
d_call: TRBD1; clone_size: NA; v_call: TRBV7-9; j_call: TRBJ2-2; cdr3_nt: TGTGCCAGCAGCCCAAACCCGGGACAGGGACAGTCACTGAACACCGGGGAGCTGTTTTTT; cdr3_aa: CASSPNPGQGQSLNTGELFF
d_call: NA; clone_size: few; v_call: TRBV28; j_call: TRBJ1-2; cdr3_nt: TGTGCCAGCAGACAATTTATGGAGGGCTACACCTTC; cdr3_aa: CASRQFMEGYTF
d_call: NA; clone_size: NA; v_call: TRBV21-1; j_call: TRBJ1-2; cdr3_nt: TGTGCCACCAATACCCAGGGGGCAGGCTATGGCTACACCTTC; cdr3_aa: CATNTQGAGYGYTF
d_call: NA; clone_size: NA; v_call: TRBV5-1; j_call: TRBJ2-3; cdr3_nt: TGCGCCAGCAGCTTGATGCAGCAGGAGTATTTT; cdr3_aa: CASSLMQQEYF
d_call: TRBD2; clone_size: NA; v_call: TRBV20-1; j_call: TRBJ2-1; cdr3_nt: TGCAGTGCCCGCCACCGGCGGACTAGCGGGAGTGGTGAGCAGTTCTTC; cdr3_aa: CSARHRRTSGSGEQFF
d_call: NA; clone_size: once; v_call: TRBV6-6; j_call: TRBJ2-3; cdr3_nt: TGTGCCAGCAGTTTTCCCGGGACCCCCAAGGGGTATTTT; cdr3_aa: CASSFPGTPKGYF
d_call: NA; clone_size: once; v_call: TRBV28; j_call: TRBJ2-7; cdr3_nt: TGTGCCAGCAGTTTAGGGTGGGACCACTCCTACGAGCAGTACTTC; cdr3_aa: CASSLGWDHSYEQYF
d_call: NA; clone_size: few; v_call: TRBV3-1; j_call: TRBJ1-2; cdr3_nt: TGTGCCAGCACCCTACAGGCTAACTATGGCTACACCTTC; cdr3_aa: CASTLQANYGYTF
d_call: NA; clone_size: few; v_call: TRBV12-3/TRBV12-4; j_call: TRBJ1-6; cdr3_nt: TGTGCCAGTCTGCGGGACACCATTAATTCACCCCTCCACTTT; cdr3_aa: CASLRDTINSPLHF
d_call: TRBD2; clone_size: NA; v_call: TRBV12-3/TRBV12-4; j_call: TRBJ2-1; cdr3_nt: TGTGCCAGCAGGGGACTAGCGGGGCAGCAGTTCTTC; cdr3_aa: CASRGLAGQQFF
d_call: NA; clone_size: NA; v_call: TRBV27; j_call: TRBJ1-2; cdr3_nt: TGTGCCGGGGGCGCAGACTATGGCTACACCTTC; cdr3_aa: CAGGADYGYTF
d_call: TRBD2; clone_size: NA; v_call: TRBV7-2; j_call: TRBJ2-5; cdr3_nt: TGTGCCAGCAGCCCACGGGCTAGCGGGGTTGCCCGGGAGACCCAGTACTTC; cdr3_aa: CASSPRASGVARETQYF
d_call: NA; clone_size: NA; v_call: TRBV15; j_call: TRBJ2-1; cdr3_nt: TGTGCCACATCGGGCCCGTTCTTC; cdr3_aa: CATSGPFF
d_call: NA; clone_size: NA; v_call: TRBV7-9; j_call: TRBJ1-2; cdr3_nt: TGTGCCAGCAGCTCCCCAAGGCAGGTGAACTATGGCTACACCTTC; cdr3_aa: CASSSPRQVNYGYTF
d_call: TRBD1; clone_size: few; v_call: TRBV7-9; j_call: TRBJ2-1; cdr3_nt: TGTGCCAGCAGCCCCGCCGGGACAGGGTTAATCAATGAGCAGTTCTTC; cdr3_aa: CASSPAGTGLINEQFF
d_call: NA; clone_size: NA; v_call: TRBV18; j_call: TRBJ2-5; cdr3_nt: TGTGCCAGCTCCGCTTCGGAAACCCTTGGCGTTGAGCAGTACTTC; cdr3_aa: CASSASETLGVEQYF
d_call: TRBD2; clone_size: NA; v_call: TRBV15; j_call: TRBJ2-5; cdr3_nt: TGTGCCACCAGCAGAGATTACAGCACTAGCGATTCCCAAGAGACCCAGTACTTC; cdr3_aa: CATSRDYSTSDSQETQYF
d_call: NA; clone_size: NA; v_call: TRBV29-1; j_call: TRBJ1-2; cdr3_nt: TGCAGCGTTGAAGGCGGGGCAGTCCAGAACTATGGCTACACCTTC; cdr3_aa: CSVEGGAVQNYGYTF
d_call: NA; clone_size: NA; v_call: TRBV6-5; j_call: TRBJ2-1; cdr3_nt: TGTGCCAGCAGTCGGGGGGCCCTTTACAATGAGCAGTTCTTC; cdr3_aa: CASSRGALYNEQFF
d_call: TRBD1; clone_size: NA; v_call: TRBV2; j_call: TRBJ2-1; cdr3_nt: TGTGCCACGGACAGGATTTCCTACAATGAGCAGTTCTTC; cdr3_aa: CATDRISYNEQFF
d_call: NA; clone_size: few; v_call: TRBV10-3; j_call: TRBJ1-1; cdr3_nt: TGTGCCATCAGTGTCGGGACGACAGCAGCTTTCTTT; cdr3_aa: CAISVGTTAAFF
d_call: TRBD2; clone_size: many; v_call: TRBV2; j_call: TRBJ2-7; cdr3_nt: TGTGCCAGGGGAGGGCCTAGCGACGACTACGAGCAGTACTTC; cdr3_aa: CARGGPSDDYEQYF
d_call: NA; clone_size: NA; v_call: TRBV4-1; j_call: TRBJ2-7; cdr3_nt: TGCGCCAGCAGCCAAGTTCACATGGACTCCTACGAGCAGTACTTC; cdr3_aa: CASSQVHMDSYEQYF
d_call: NA; clone_size: NA; v_call: TRBV2; j_call: TRBJ2-7; cdr3_nt: TGTGCCAGCAGTTCCAGGGGGGGCGAGCAGTACTTC; cdr3_aa: CASSSRGGEQYF
d_call: NA; clone_size: NA; v_call: TRBV7-2; j_call: TRBJ2-1; cdr3_nt: TGTGCCAGCAGCCCAAGGGAAAACTCCTACAATGAGCAGTTCTTC; cdr3_aa: CASSPRENSYNEQFF
d_call: TRBD2; clone_size: NA; v_call: TRBV11-2; j_call: TRBJ2-3; cdr3_nt: TGTGCCAGCAGCTCGGAGTCCGGGACTAGCCGCACAGATACGCAGTATTTT; cdr3_aa: CASSSESGTSRTDTQYF
d_call: NA; clone_size: NA; v_call: TRBV12-3/TRBV12-4; j_call: TRBJ1-2; cdr3_nt: TGTGCCAGCAGTCTCGGACTTGTTAGTGGCTACACCTTC; cdr3_aa: CASSLGLVSGYTF
d_call: NA; clone_size: NA; v_call: TRBV2; j_call: TRBJ1-2; cdr3_nt: TGTGCCAGCAGCCGTGGACTTAACTATGGCTACACCTTC; cdr3_aa: CASSRGLNYGYTF
d_call: NA; clone_size: few; v_call: TRBV10-3; j_call: TRBJ2-1; cdr3_nt: TGTGCCATCAGTGTAGCGTCCGGCTCCTACAATGAGCAGTTCTTC; cdr3_aa: CAISVASGSYNEQFF
d_call: NA; clone_size: NA; v_call: TRBV2; j_call: TRBJ2-5; cdr3_nt: TGTGCCAGCAGTGAGCTCGCCCCCGGGACCATTAATGAGCAGTACTTC; cdr3_aa: CASSELAPGTINEQYF
d_call: NA; clone_size: few; v_call: TRBV2; j_call: TRBJ1-2; cdr3_nt: TGTGCCAGCAGACCGGACGAACTTTTGAACACCTTC; cdr3_aa: CASRPDELLNTF
d_call: NA; clone_size: few; v_call: TRBV10-3; j_call: TRBJ1-2; cdr3_nt: TGTGCCATCAGTGAGGCTCAGGGACCCTATGGCTACACCTTC; cdr3_aa: CAISEAQGPYGYTF
d_call: NA; clone_size: NA; v_call: TRBV12-3/TRBV12-4; j_call: TRBJ2-4; cdr3_nt: TGTGCCAGCAGCCAGGCCACAGCCAAAAACATTCAGTACTTC; cdr3_aa: CASSQATAKNIQYF
d_call: NA; clone_size: NA; v_call: TRBV2; j_call: TRBJ1-4; cdr3_nt: TGTGCCAGCTGGCCGGGAAGCGGTGAAAAACTGTTTTTT; cdr3_aa: CASWPGSGEKLFF
d_call: NA; clone_size: NA; v_call: TRBV7-6; j_call: TRBJ2-6; cdr3_nt: TGTGCCAGCTCTGAGTTCTCGGTCTCTGGGGCCAACGTCCTGACTTTC; cdr3_aa: CASSEFSVSGANVLTF
d_call: TRBD1; clone_size: few; v_call: TRBV12-3/TRBV12-4; j_call: TRBJ1-1; cdr3_nt: TGTGCCAGCGGAGACAGGGGGTACGGCACTGAAGCTTTCTTT; cdr3_aa: CASGDRGYGTEAFF
d_call: NA; clone_size: few; v_call: TRBV12-3/TRBV12-4; j_call: TRBJ1-6; cdr3_nt: TGTGCCAGCAGTGGGGAGGATTCACCCCTCCACTTT; cdr3_aa: CASSGEDSPLHF
d_call: NA; clone_size: few; v_call: TRBV4-1; j_call: TRBJ2-7; cdr3_nt: TGCGCCAGCAGCCAAGGGACGGGATGGTACGAGCAGTACTTC; cdr3_aa: CASSQGTGWYEQYF
d_call: NA; clone_size: NA; v_call: TRBV6-1; j_call: TRBJ2-7; cdr3_nt: TGTGCCAGCAGTGGACAGGCTCAAATCTACGAGCAGTACTTC; cdr3_aa: CASSGQAQIYEQYF
d_call: NA; clone_size: NA; v_call: TRBV4-1; j_call: TRBJ1-1; cdr3_nt: TGCCCCAGCAGCCAAGGACGGAAGAACACTGAAGCTTTCTTT; cdr3_aa: CPSSQGRKNTEAFF
d_call: NA; clone_size: few; v_call: TRBV6-5; j_call: TRBJ2-1; cdr3_nt: TGTGCCAGCAGCCCATCGCGGGGATTCTCCTACAATGAGCAGTTCTTC; cdr3_aa: CASSPSRGFSYNEQFF
d_call: NA; clone_size: few; v_call: TRBV18; j_call: TRBJ2-7; cdr3_nt: TGTGCCAGCTCACCACCGTCGGGACCCTCTTCCTACGAGCAGTACTTC; cdr3_aa: CASSPPSGPSSYEQYF
d_call: TRBD1; clone_size: NA; v_call: TRBV3-1; j_call: TRBJ1-2; cdr3_nt: TGTGCCAGCAGCCAAGATGGGGACAGGGGGCCCTATGGCTACACCTTC; cdr3_aa: CASSQDGDRGPYGYTF
d_call: TRBD2; clone_size: few; v_call: TRBV10-3; j_call: TRBJ2-1; cdr3_nt: TGTGCCATCAGTGAGTCGACTCGGGGTAGCGGGGGGCCCAACAATGAGCAGTTCTTC; cdr3_aa: CAISESTRGSGGPNNEQFF
d_call: NA; clone_size: NA; v_call: TRBV7-8; j_call: TRBJ2-1; cdr3_nt: TGTGCCAGCAGCTTAGAGGCGTTTGGCTCCTACAATGAGCAGTTCTTC; cdr3_aa: CASSLEAFGSYNEQFF
d_call: TRBD1; clone_size: NA; v_call: TRBV7-6; j_call: TRBJ2-1; cdr3_nt: TGTGCCAGCAGCTTAGTAGTACCAGGACAGGGGAGCTACAATGAGCAGTTCTTC; cdr3_aa: CASSLVVPGQGSYNEQFF
d_call: TRBD1; clone_size: NA; v_call: TRBV10-3; j_call: TRBJ1-2; cdr3_nt: TGTGCCATCAGTGTGGCTGGAGGGGGCGCAGATGGCTACACCTTC; cdr3_aa: CAISVAGGGADGYTF